Following are 15 T cell receptor beta chains from one sample sequenced in a study of CD8+ T cells in alopecia areata. Extracted RNA was reverse transcribed into cDNA, the sequencing template. Some clones are missing from TCRdb's copy, which holds only in-frame ones; the method was immunoSEQ multiplex PCR. The sample holds over 150,000 clones; 53% are singletons and the top ten take less than 14%. Treatment defined: oral pan-JAK inhibitor, 5-10 mg twice daily. The sequenced sample was CD8+ T cells sorted from blood, obtained at week 24, from a patient treated with tofacitinib. These receptors all stem from a human donor with alopecia areata.

This chain joins TRBV30 and TRBJ1-2, with D unresolved. V shed 0 bases and J shed 0 bases, with 14 bases lying between them. The germline V gene has CDR1 GTSNPN and CDR2 SVGIG (reference sequence). The CDR3 length is 16 residues. The CDR3 region has the DNA TGTGCCTGGAGTGTACCGGAGTTCATTCCTAACTATGGCTACACCTTC. Translating gives CAWSVPEFIPNYGYTF.

This clone was seen more than once but under ten times. This chain uses TRBV7-9 with TRBJ1-5; D not certain. Germline V gene data show CDR1 as SEHNR and CDR2 as FQNEAQ (reference sequence). V dropped 4 bases and J dropped 3 bases, with 4 bases sitting between them. This CDR3 is built from 12 residues. The DNA of the CDR3 is TGTGCCAGCAGCTCCGACAATCAGCCCCAGCATTTT. Translated: CASSSDNQPQHF.

This rearrangement joins TRBV13 to TRBJ1-1, with a weak D call TRBD1 (5 bases). V lost 0 bases and J lost 4, with 12 bases in between. The length of the CDR3 is 15 residues. Germline V gene sequence: CDR1 PRHDT, CDR2 FYEKMQ (reference sequence). The CDR3 region is CASSLGYSRGTEAFF. CDR3 nucleotides: TGTGCCAGCAGCTTAGGCTATTCGAGGGGCACTGAAGCTTTCTTT.

The chain has TRBV6-5 and TRBJ2-1; D is possibly TRBD2 (5 bases). The CDR3 consists of 12 residues. Looked up from germline, CDR1 is MNHEY and CDR2 is SVGAGI. Trimming stripped 3 bases from V and 9 bases from J, with 9 bases between. The CDR3 DNA sequence: TGTGCCAGCAGTTATACCCGGGGTGAGCAGTTCTTC. Protein product: CASSYTRGEQFF.

The chain carries TRBV7-8 and TRBJ2-1; no clear D. From germline, CDR1 is SGHVS and CDR2 FQNEAQ. V was clipped by 3 bases and J by 5 bases, with 17 bases between them. This CDR3 is built from 16 residues. DNA for the CDR3: TGTGCCAGCAGCTTGCGAAGAACTGCTGACAACAATGAGCAGTTCTTC. This translates into CASSLRRTADNNEQFF.

The sample holds a few counts of this clone. The chain carries TRBV29-1 and TRBJ2-5; unclear D gene. The CDR3 is made up of 14 amino acids. The V and J ends lost 1 base and 2 bases respectively, with 11 bases between them. Germline CDR1 is SQVTM and CDR2 is ANQGSEA. Written as DNA, the CDR3 is TGCAGCGTTGAAGCTGTAGGGCAGCAAGAGACCCAGTACTTC. It translates to CSVEAVGQQETQYF.

This clone was seen a few times. V is TRBV6-6 and J is TRBJ2-2, with D perhaps TRBD1 (5 bases). CDR3 length equals 16 residues. From germline, CDR1 is MNHNY and CDR2 SVGAGI (reference sequence). Trimming took 6 bases from V and 0 from J, leaving 14 bases between them. CDR3 amino acids: CASRLTATPNTGELFF. The DNA of the CDR3 is TGTGCCAGCAGGTTGACAGCGACTCCGAACACCGGGGAGCTGTTTTTT.

The V call is TRBV19, the J call TRBJ2-5; no definite D call. The V and J ends lost 3 bases and 2 bases respectively, with 7 bases between them. Per the germline V gene, CDR1 is LNHDA and CDR2 is SQIVND (reference sequence). This CDR3 spans 13 amino acids. The CDR3: CASSISPQETQYF. CDR3 sequence (DNA): TGTGCCAGTAGTATTTCTCCTCAAGAGACCCAGTACTTC.

This chain connects TRBV7-8 to TRBJ2-1, with D uncertain. The V gene lost 1 base and the J gene lost 8 bases, with 12 bases spanning the gap. Germline-derived CDR1 and CDR2 are SGHVS and FQNEAQ. The CDR3 contains 14 residues. The CDR3 coding sequence is TGTGCCAGCAGCTTAGAAGCTTATGGGGATGAGCAGTTCTTC. Its protein is CASSLEAYGDEQFF.

The chain links TRBV29-1 to TRBJ2-1; D is perhaps TRBD1 (6 bases). Deletions cut 7 bases from V and 0 bases from J, with 13 bases between. The CDR3 extends over 14 amino acids. Germline assignment: CDR1 SQVTM and CDR2 ANQGSEA. CDR3 DNA sequence: TGCAGCGCCGGGACACTGAGCTCCTACAATGAGCAGTTCTTC. It encodes CSAGTLSSYNEQFF.

For the CDR3, the DNA is TGTGCCAGCAGCTTGGATGCAGGATATTCTCCTGGGGCCAACGTCCTGACTTTC. Protein: CASSLDAGYSPGANVLTF. V usage is TRBV5-6 and J usage is TRBJ2-6; D remains unclear. From germline, CDR1 is SGHDT and CDR2 YYEEEE. V was shortened by 0 bases and J by 2 bases, with 15 bases between the two germline ends. This CDR3 is built from 18 residues.

The CDR3 protein is CAWTGWTTNEKLFF. The CDR3 DNA sequence: TGTGCCTGGACCGGTTGGACAACTAATGAAAAACTGTTTTTT. This chain connects TRBV30 to TRBJ1-4; D gene unclear. CDR1 and CDR2 (germline): GTSNPN, SVGIG (reference sequence). V lost 4 bases and J 0 bases, leaving 9 bases between the germline ends. The CDR3 runs 14 residues.

This sequence joins TRBV29-1 and TRBJ1-2; D gene unclear. The V end lost 8 bases, the J end lost 2 bases, and 15 bases lay between the germline ends. Germline V gene sequence: CDR1 SQVTM, CDR2 ANQGSEA. The CDR3 has 13 residues. The CDR3 sequence: CSINVGSNYGYTF. CDR3 nucleotides: TGCAGCATAAACGTGGGGTCCAACTATGGCTACACCTTC.

This clone was counted only a few times. The CDR3 sequence is CASSKVSGHEQFF. The CDR3 nucleotides read TGTGCCAGCAGCAAAGTGTCAGGCCATGAGCAGTTCTTC. The chain joins TRBV21-1 to TRBJ2-1; no DNA check was done on the table's D call, TRBD1. TRBV21-1 is an annotated pseudogene. CDR3 size: 13 residues.

The chain recombines TRBV4-3 with TRBJ1-1; 7 nucleotides match TRBD1. This CDR3 has 16 amino acids. After removal of 0 bases from V and 4 bases from J, the junction contained 8 bases not matched to a gene. CDR1 LGHNA and CDR2 YSLEER come from the germline V gene. CDR3 bases: TGCGCCAGCAGCCAAGATCTACAGGGGCCCGGCACTGAAGCTTTCTTT. This sequence encodes CASSQDLQGPGTEAFF.